The entry below gives a single TCR beta chain sequence along with its context. Antigen specificity is unknown. The data originate from a study of cytomegalovirus exposure and HLA in healthy donors. Background on the study: An early release of data contained about 85 million unique TCRs, which came from HLA-typed donors.

In the PCR, 60 Vbeta and 13 Jbeta primers were used. TCRdb's copy holds only in-frame clones and misses some; the assay was immunoSEQ multiplex PCR. The sample carries around 150,000 clones, 80% recorded once. Germline-derived CDR1 and CDR2 are SGHTA and FQGTGA. This CDR3 has 14 residues. V lost 6 bases to trimming and J lost 4 bases; unmatched junction nucleotides: 6. The study, taken as a whole, reports: Immune exposure data for these donors was limited to CMV serostatus. For most TCR sequences rarity was the rule, although some public TCRs occurred in many donors.

The sample consisted of PBMCs. The chain recombines TRBV7-3 with TRBJ2-3; 8 positions agree with TRBD2. The TCR sequence derives from a human donor in good health. CDR3 loop: CASSSGLAPDTQYF. The CDR3 coding sequence is TGTGCCAGCAGTTCAGGACTAGCCCCAGATACGCAGTATTTT.